The rows below give T cell receptor beta chains drawn from one sample of a study of beta chain features in type 1 diabetes. This table comes from immunoSEQ multiplex PCR, and its TCRdb copy is limited to in-frame clones, with some not included. The sample records fewer than 110,000 clones, under 30% being singletons. Sequencing was performed on central memory CD4+ T cells from blood. These receptors came from a woman younger than 30 with type 1 diabetes. Each CDR3 is given with its conserved first and last residue. The D gene is left open where the match is weak. Clone size appears in some rows only: once, few, many, or a class for an expanded clone.

d_call: TRBD1
j_call: TRBJ1-1
v_call: TRBV9
clone_size: -
cdr3_aa: CASTPGQGNTEAFF
cdr3_nt: TGTGCCAGCACACCGGGACAGGGAAACACTGAAGCTTTCTTT

d_call: -
j_call: TRBJ1-1
v_call: TRBV11-2
clone_size: few
cdr3_aa: CASSETGKPEAFF
cdr3_nt: TGTGCCAGCAGCGAGACGGGGAAACCTGAAGCTTTCTTT

d_call: -
j_call: TRBJ2-5
v_call: TRBV5-1
clone_size: -
cdr3_aa: CASALSEGTQYF
cdr3_nt: TGCGCCAGCGCCCTGTCCGAGGGGACCCAGTACTTC

d_call: -
j_call: TRBJ2-6
v_call: TRBV6-6
clone_size: few
cdr3_aa: CASSPSRSGANVLTF
cdr3_nt: TGTGCCAGCAGTCCCAGTCGCTCTGGGGCCAACGTCCTGACTTTC

d_call: TRBD2
j_call: TRBJ2-5
v_call: TRBV13
clone_size: few
cdr3_aa: CASSFGLAGGGETQYF
cdr3_nt: TGTGCCAGCAGCTTCGGACTAGCGGGAGGTGGAGAGACCCAGTACTTC

d_call: -
j_call: TRBJ2-7
v_call: TRBV7-2
clone_size: -
cdr3_aa: CASSIQGVSSYEQYF
cdr3_nt: TGTGCCAGCAGCATCCAGGGTGTTAGCTCCTACGAGCAGTACTTC

d_call: -
j_call: TRBJ1-2
v_call: TRBV28
clone_size: -
cdr3_aa: CASRVPRGNYGYTF
cdr3_nt: TGTGCCAGCAGGGTACCAAGGGGAAACTATGGCTACACCTTC

d_call: -
j_call: TRBJ2-1
v_call: TRBV7-2
clone_size: few
cdr3_aa: CASSSYGNYNEQFF
cdr3_nt: TGTGCCAGCAGCTCGTACGGGAACTACAATGAGCAGTTCTTC

d_call: -
j_call: TRBJ1-4
v_call: TRBV28
clone_size: -
cdr3_aa: CASSLRGGRREKLFF
cdr3_nt: TGTGCCAGCAGTTTAAGGGGGGGCCGGAGAGAAAAACTGTTTTTT

d_call: TRBD2
j_call: TRBJ2-3
v_call: TRBV28
clone_size: few
cdr3_aa: CASSFLRGVSTDTQYF
cdr3_nt: TGTGCCAGCAGTTTTTTGCGGGGGGTTAGCACAGATACGCAGTATTTT

d_call: -
j_call: TRBJ1-2
v_call: TRBV5-1
clone_size: many
cdr3_aa: CASSLAKLGEGYTF
cdr3_nt: TGCGCCAGCAGCTTGGCGAAGCTTGGAGAGGGCTACACCTTC

d_call: TRBD1
j_call: TRBJ1-3
v_call: TRBV28
clone_size: few
cdr3_aa: CASSLDPGQGTTGNTIYF
cdr3_nt: TGTGCCAGCAGTTTAGACCCGGGACAGGGAACGACTGGAAACACCATATATTTT

d_call: TRBD1
j_call: TRBJ2-5
v_call: TRBV14
clone_size: -
cdr3_aa: CASSPWTGQETQYF
cdr3_nt: TGTGCCAGCAGCCCATGGACAGGCCAAGAGACCCAGTACTTC

d_call: TRBD2
j_call: TRBJ2-1
v_call: TRBV7-2
clone_size: few
cdr3_aa: CASSLSGTSREEQFF
cdr3_nt: TGTGCCAGCAGCTTATCGGGGACTAGCCGGGAGGAGCAGTTCTTC

d_call: -
j_call: TRBJ2-5
v_call: TRBV14
clone_size: few
cdr3_aa: CASSQWRNRQETQYF
cdr3_nt: TGTGCCAGCAGCCAATGGCGAAACAGACAGGAGACCCAGTACTTC

d_call: -
j_call: TRBJ2-3
v_call: TRBV5-5
clone_size: few
cdr3_aa: CASSIRTMGDTQYF
cdr3_nt: TGTGCCAGCAGCATCCGGACAATGGGAGATACGCAGTATTTT

d_call: TRBD2
j_call: TRBJ2-2
v_call: TRBV7-6
clone_size: -
cdr3_aa: CASSPAQGASGRATGELFF
cdr3_nt: TGTGCCAGCAGCCCGGCCCAGGGGGCTAGCGGGAGGGCCACCGGGGAGCTGTTTTTT

d_call: TRBD1
j_call: TRBJ1-5
v_call: TRBV25-1
clone_size: -
cdr3_aa: CASSDPGQGNQPQHF
cdr3_nt: TGTGCCAGCAGTGACCCGGGACAGGGGAATCAGCCCCAGCATTTT

d_call: -
j_call: TRBJ2-5
v_call: TRBV30
clone_size: -
cdr3_aa: CAWSLHSTAQETQYF
cdr3_nt: TGTGCCTGGAGCCTTCACTCGACAGCCCAGGAGACCCAGTACTTC

d_call: TRBD1
j_call: TRBJ2-7
v_call: TRBV5-6
clone_size: few
cdr3_aa: CASTRTGGDEQYF
cdr3_nt: TGTGCCAGCACCAGGACAGGGGGCGACGAGCAGTACTTC

d_call: -
j_call: TRBJ2-7
v_call: TRBV30
clone_size: few
cdr3_aa: CAGGSNLRDYEQYF
cdr3_nt: TGTGCCGGGGGGAGTAACTTGAGGGACTACGAGCAGTACTTC

d_call: TRBD1
j_call: TRBJ2-1
v_call: TRBV19
clone_size: few
cdr3_aa: CASSQGAGRTDEQFF
cdr3_nt: TGTGCCAGTAGTCAGGGGGCGGGCCGGACCGATGAGCAGTTCTTC

d_call: -
j_call: TRBJ2-1
v_call: TRBV7-3
clone_size: -
cdr3_aa: CASSLIGLASNNEQFF
cdr3_nt: TGTGCCAGCAGCTTAATAGGGCTAGCGAGTAACAATGAGCAGTTCTTC

d_call: -
j_call: TRBJ1-1
v_call: TRBV28
clone_size: -
cdr3_aa: CASIRGDGTEAFF
cdr3_nt: TGTGCCAGCATCAGGGGTGACGGCACTGAAGCTTTCTTT

d_call: -
j_call: TRBJ2-7
v_call: TRBV5-6
clone_size: -
cdr3_aa: CASSLGPTVPYEQYF
cdr3_nt: TGTGCCAGCAGCTTGGGGCCGACAGTCCCCTACGAGCAGTACTTC

d_call: -
j_call: TRBJ2-1
v_call: TRBV11-1
clone_size: -
cdr3_aa: CASSPRAFNNEQFF
cdr3_nt: TGTGCCAGCAGCCCGCGGGCCTTTAATAATGAGCAGTTCTTC

d_call: -
j_call: TRBJ2-3
v_call: TRBV7-3
clone_size: few
cdr3_aa: CASSRSGPDTQYF
cdr3_nt: TGTGCCAGCAGCCGCAGCGGTCCAGATACGCAGTATTTT

d_call: TRBD1
j_call: TRBJ2-2
v_call: TRBV10-3
clone_size: -
cdr3_aa: CAISQGQGALTGELFF
cdr3_nt: TGTGCCATCAGCCAAGGGCAGGGGGCGCTGACCGGGGAGCTGTTTTTT

d_call: -
j_call: TRBJ2-5
v_call: TRBV5-1
clone_size: -
cdr3_aa: CASSLYLGTAQETQYF
cdr3_nt: TGCGCCAGCAGTCTTTATTTGGGCACAGCCCAAGAGACCCAGTACTTC

d_call: -
j_call: TRBJ1-1
v_call: TRBV7-9
clone_size: few
cdr3_aa: CASSPDRVNTEAFF
cdr3_nt: TGTGCCAGCAGCCCCGACAGAGTGAACACTGAAGCTTTCTTT

d_call: TRBD1
j_call: TRBJ1-2
v_call: TRBV16
clone_size: few
cdr3_aa: CASSPRQGDGYTF
cdr3_nt: TGTGCCAGCAGCCCGCGACAGGGCGATGGCTACACCTTC

d_call: TRBD2
j_call: TRBJ2-3
v_call: TRBV4-3
clone_size: -
cdr3_aa: CASSQGTSGGDTQYF
cdr3_nt: TGCGCCAGCAGCCAAGGCACTAGCGGAGGAGATACGCAGTATTTT

d_call: TRBD1
j_call: TRBJ1-1
v_call: TRBV20-1
clone_size: -
cdr3_aa: CSARQTGGAFF
cdr3_nt: TGCAGTGCTAGACAGACAGGGGGGGCTTTCTTT

d_call: TRBD1
j_call: TRBJ2-3
v_call: TRBV19
clone_size: few
cdr3_aa: CASRDRATDTQYF
cdr3_nt: TGTGCCAGTAGGGACAGGGCCACAGATACGCAGTATTTT

d_call: -
j_call: TRBJ2-5
v_call: TRBV5-6
clone_size: few
cdr3_aa: CASSLEQGRLPIQETQYF
cdr3_nt: TGTGCCAGCAGCTTGGAGCAGGGGCGACTCCCAATCCAAGAGACCCAGTACTTC

d_call: TRBD2
j_call: TRBJ2-1
v_call: TRBV7-8
clone_size: -
cdr3_aa: CASSTGLAGGNNEQFF
cdr3_nt: TGTGCCAGCAGCACAGGACTAGCGGGAGGTAACAATGAGCAGTTCTTC

d_call: TRBD1
j_call: TRBJ2-2
v_call: TRBV5-6
clone_size: -
cdr3_aa: CASSLGTGFGELFF
cdr3_nt: TGTGCCAGCAGCTTGGGGACAGGGTTCGGGGAGCTGTTTTTT

d_call: -
j_call: TRBJ1-5
v_call: TRBV6-6
clone_size: few
cdr3_aa: CASTPRGVDSNQPQHF
cdr3_nt: TGTGCCAGCACCCCCAGGGGCGTAGATAGCAATCAGCCCCAGCATTTT

d_call: TRBD2
j_call: TRBJ2-7
v_call: TRBV10-3
clone_size: few
cdr3_aa: CAISEPGTSGRNEQYF
cdr3_nt: TGTGCCATCAGTGAGCCGGGGACTAGCGGGAGGAATGAGCAGTACTTC

d_call: -
j_call: TRBJ1-5
v_call: TRBV5-1
clone_size: few
cdr3_aa: CASSLEGTPNQPQHF
cdr3_nt: TGCGCCAGCAGCTTGGAAGGGACACCCAATCAGCCCCAGCATTTT

d_call: -
j_call: TRBJ1-4
v_call: TRBV2
clone_size: -
cdr3_aa: CASSVRPEKLFF
cdr3_nt: TGTGCCAGCAGTGTCAGGCCCGAAAAACTGTTTTTT

d_call: -
j_call: TRBJ1-2
v_call: TRBV5-4
clone_size: few
cdr3_aa: CASSLVGARRDGYTF
cdr3_nt: TGTGCCAGCAGCTTGGTGGGGGCGAGGAGAGATGGCTACACCTTC

d_call: TRBD2
j_call: TRBJ2-3
v_call: TRBV19
clone_size: -
cdr3_aa: CASGSGRAPDTQYF
cdr3_nt: TGTGCCAGTGGCAGCGGGAGGGCCCCAGATACGCAGTATTTT

d_call: TRBD2
j_call: TRBJ2-3
v_call: TRBV6-5
clone_size: -
cdr3_aa: CASRLSGRRADTQYF
cdr3_nt: TGTGCCAGCAGATTGAGCGGGAGACGGGCAGATACGCAGTATTTT

d_call: TRBD1
j_call: TRBJ1-3
v_call: TRBV10-3
clone_size: -
cdr3_aa: CAISDWQGAGTGNTIYF
cdr3_nt: TGTGCCATCAGTGACTGGCAGGGGGCGGGTACTGGAAACACCATATATTTT

d_call: -
j_call: TRBJ2-2
v_call: TRBV2
clone_size: few
cdr3_aa: CASSPRGANTGELFF
cdr3_nt: TGTGCCAGCAGCCCCAGGGGAGCGAACACCGGGGAGCTGTTTTTT

d_call: TRBD1
j_call: TRBJ2-1
v_call: TRBV5-1
clone_size: -
cdr3_aa: CASSLGQGERVTLF
cdr3_nt: TGCGCCAGCAGCTTGGGACAGGGGGAGCGGGTAACCCTCTTC